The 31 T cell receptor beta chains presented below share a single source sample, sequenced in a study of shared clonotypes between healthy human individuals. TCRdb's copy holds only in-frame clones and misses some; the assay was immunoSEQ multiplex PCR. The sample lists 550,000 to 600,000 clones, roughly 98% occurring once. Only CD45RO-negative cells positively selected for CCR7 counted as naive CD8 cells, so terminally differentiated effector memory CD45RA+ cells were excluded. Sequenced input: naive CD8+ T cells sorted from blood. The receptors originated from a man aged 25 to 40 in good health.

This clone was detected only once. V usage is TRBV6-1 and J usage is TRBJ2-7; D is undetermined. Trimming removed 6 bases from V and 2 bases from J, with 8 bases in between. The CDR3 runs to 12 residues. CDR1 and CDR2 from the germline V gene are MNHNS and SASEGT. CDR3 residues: CASRGTAYEQYF. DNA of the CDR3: TGTGCCAGCAGGGGCACAGCCTACGAGCAGTACTTC.

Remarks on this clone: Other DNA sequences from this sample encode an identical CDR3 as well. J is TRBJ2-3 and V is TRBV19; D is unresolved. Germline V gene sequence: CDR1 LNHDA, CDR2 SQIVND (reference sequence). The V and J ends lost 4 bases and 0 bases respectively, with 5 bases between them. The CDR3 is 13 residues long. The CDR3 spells CASSTLSTDTQYF. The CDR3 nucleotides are TGTGCCAGTAGTACCCTTAGCACAGATACGCAGTATTTT. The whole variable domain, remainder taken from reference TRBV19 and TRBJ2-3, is DGGITQSPKYLFRKEGQNVTLSCEQNLNHDAMYWYRQDPGQGLRLIYYSQIVNDFQKGDIAEGYSVSREKKESFPLTVTSAQKNPTAFYLCASSTLSTDTQYFGPGTRLTVL.

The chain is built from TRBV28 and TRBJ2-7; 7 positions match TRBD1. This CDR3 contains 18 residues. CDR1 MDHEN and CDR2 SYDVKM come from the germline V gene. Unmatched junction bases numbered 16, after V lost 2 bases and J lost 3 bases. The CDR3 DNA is TGTGCCAGCAGTTTACCTCAGGGTAACAGGGGACCCGACTACGAGCAGTACTTC. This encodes CASSLPQGNRGPDYEQYF.

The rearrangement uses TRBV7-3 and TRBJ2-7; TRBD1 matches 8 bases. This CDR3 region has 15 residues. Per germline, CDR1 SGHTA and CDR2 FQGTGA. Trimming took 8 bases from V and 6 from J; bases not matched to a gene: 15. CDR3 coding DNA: TGTGCCAGCGAGCCCTCATCCGGGACAGGTACCGAGCAGTACTTC. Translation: CASEPSSGTGTEQYF.

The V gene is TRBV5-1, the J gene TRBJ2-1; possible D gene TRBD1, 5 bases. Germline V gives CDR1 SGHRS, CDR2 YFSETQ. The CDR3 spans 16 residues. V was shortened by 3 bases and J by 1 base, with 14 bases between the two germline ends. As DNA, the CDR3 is TGCGCCAGCAGCTGGCAGACAGACGATTCCTACAATGAGCAGTTCTTC. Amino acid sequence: CASSWQTDDSYNEQFF.

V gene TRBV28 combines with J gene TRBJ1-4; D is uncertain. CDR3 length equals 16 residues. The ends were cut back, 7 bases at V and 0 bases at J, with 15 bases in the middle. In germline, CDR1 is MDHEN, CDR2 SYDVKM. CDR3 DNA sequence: TGTGCCAGCACCCTTTTGTCGGCCTCAACTAATGAAAAACTGTTTTTT. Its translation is CASTLLSASTNEKLFF.

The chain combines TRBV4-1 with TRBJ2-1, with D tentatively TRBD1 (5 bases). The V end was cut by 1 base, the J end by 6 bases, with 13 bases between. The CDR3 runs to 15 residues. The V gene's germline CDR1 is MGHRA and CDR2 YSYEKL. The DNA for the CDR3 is TGCGCCAGCAGCCAAGGGGTGCTACAGGTCAATGAGCAGTTCTTC. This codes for CASSQGVLQVNEQFF.

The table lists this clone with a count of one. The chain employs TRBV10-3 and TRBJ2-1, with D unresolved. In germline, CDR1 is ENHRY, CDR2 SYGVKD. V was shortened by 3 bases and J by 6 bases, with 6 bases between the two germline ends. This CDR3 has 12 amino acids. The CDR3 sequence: CAISERSNEQFF. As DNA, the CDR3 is TGTGCCATCAGTGAAAGGAGCAATGAGCAGTTCTTC.

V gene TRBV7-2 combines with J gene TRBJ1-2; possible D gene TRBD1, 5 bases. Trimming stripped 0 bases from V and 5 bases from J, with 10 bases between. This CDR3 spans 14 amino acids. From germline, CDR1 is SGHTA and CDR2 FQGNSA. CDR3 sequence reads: CASSLAGDRYGYTF. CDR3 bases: TGTGCCAGCAGCTTAGCGGGGGACCGATATGGCTACACCTTC. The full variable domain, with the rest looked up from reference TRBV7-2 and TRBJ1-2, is GAGVSQSPSNKVTEKGKDVELRCDPISGHTALYWYRQSLGQGLEFLIYFQGNSAPDKSGLPSDRFSAERTGGSVSTLTIQRTQQEDSAVYLCASSLAGDRYGYTFGSGTRLTVV.

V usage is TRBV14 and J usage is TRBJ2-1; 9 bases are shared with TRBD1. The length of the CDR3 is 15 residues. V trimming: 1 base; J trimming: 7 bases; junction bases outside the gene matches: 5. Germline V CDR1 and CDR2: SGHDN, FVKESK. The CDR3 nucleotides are TGTGCCAGCAGCCAAGGGGAGGACAGGGGTAATGAGCAGTTCTTC. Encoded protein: CASSQGEDRGNEQFF.

DNA of the CDR3: TGCAGTGCCGGGGGTTTAACTGAAGCTTTCTTT. Protein sequence: CSAGGLTEAFF. The chain employs TRBV20-1 and TRBJ1-1; D may be TRBD1 (5 bases). Per germline, CDR1 DFQATT and CDR2 SNEGSKA (reference sequence). V dropped 6 bases and J dropped 5 bases, with 10 bases sitting between them. This CDR3 region has 11 residues.

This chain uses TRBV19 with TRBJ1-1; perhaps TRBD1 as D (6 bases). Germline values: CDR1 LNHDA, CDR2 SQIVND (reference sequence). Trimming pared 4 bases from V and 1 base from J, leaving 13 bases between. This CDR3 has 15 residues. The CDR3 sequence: CASSKTGWGNTEAFF. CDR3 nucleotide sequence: TGTGCCAGTAGTAAAACAGGGTGGGGGAACACTGAAGCTTTCTTT.

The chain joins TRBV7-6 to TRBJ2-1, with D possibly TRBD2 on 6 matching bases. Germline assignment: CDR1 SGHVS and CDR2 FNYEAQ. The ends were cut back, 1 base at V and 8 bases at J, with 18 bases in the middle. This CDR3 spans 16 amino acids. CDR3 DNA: TGTGCCAGCAGCTTAGTCGATAGCGGCGAAGGCGATGAGCAGTTCTTC. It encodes CASSLVDSGEGDEQFF. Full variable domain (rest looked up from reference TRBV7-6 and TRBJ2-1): GAGVSQSPRYKVTKRGQDVALRCDPISGHVSLYWYRQALGQGPEFLTYFNYEAQQDKSGLPNDRFSAERPEGSISTLTIQRTEQRDSAMYRCASSLVDSGEGDEQFFGPGTRLTVL.

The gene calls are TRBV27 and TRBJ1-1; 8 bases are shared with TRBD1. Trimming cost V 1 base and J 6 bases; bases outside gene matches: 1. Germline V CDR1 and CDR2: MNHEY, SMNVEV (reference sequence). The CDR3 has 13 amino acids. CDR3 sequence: CASSLLTGAEAFF. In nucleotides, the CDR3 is TGTGCCAGCAGTTTATTGACAGGGGCTGAAGCTTTCTTT.

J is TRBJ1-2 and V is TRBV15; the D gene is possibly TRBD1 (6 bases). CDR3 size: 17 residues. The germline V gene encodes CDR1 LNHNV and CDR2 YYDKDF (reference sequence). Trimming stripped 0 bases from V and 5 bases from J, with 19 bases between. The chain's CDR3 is CATSRERGSRGDYGYTF. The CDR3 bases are TGTGCCACCAGCAGAGAGAGGGGTAGCAGGGGAGATTATGGCTACACCTTC.

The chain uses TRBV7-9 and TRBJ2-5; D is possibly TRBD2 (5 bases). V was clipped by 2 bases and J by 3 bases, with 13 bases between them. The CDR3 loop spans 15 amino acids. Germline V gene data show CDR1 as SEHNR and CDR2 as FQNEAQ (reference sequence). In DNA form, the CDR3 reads TGTGCCAGCAGCTTAACCGATCGAGGGAAAGAGACCCAGTACTTC. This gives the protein CASSLTDRGKETQYF.

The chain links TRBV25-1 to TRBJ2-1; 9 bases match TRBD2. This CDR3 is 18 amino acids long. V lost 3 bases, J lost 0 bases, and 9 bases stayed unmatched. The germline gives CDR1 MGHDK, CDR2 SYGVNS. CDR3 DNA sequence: TGTGCCAGCAGTGAGGGGGCTAGCGGGAAACACTCCTACAATGAGCAGTTCTTC. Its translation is CASSEGASGKHSYNEQFF.

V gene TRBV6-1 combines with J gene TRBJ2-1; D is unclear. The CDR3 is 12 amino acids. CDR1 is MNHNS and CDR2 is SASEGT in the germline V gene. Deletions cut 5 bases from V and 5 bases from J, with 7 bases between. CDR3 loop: CASSLLNNEQFF. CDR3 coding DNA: TGTGCCAGCAGTCTACTAAACAATGAGCAGTTCTTC.

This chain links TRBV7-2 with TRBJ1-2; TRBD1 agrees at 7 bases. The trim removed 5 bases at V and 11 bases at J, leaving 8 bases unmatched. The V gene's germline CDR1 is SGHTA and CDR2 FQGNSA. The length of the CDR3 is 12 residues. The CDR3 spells CASSPWDSDYTF. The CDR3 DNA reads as TGTGCCAGCAGCCCCTGGGACAGCGATTACACCTTC.

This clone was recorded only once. In nucleotides, the CDR3 is TGTGCCAGCTCACCCGGACAGGGACCCCACGAGCAGTACTTC. Protein sequence: CASSPGQGPHEQYF. The V call is TRBV18, the J call TRBJ2-7, with 8 bases aligning to TRBD1. CDR3 length: 14 residues. Germline lookup yields CDR1 KGHSH and CDR2 LQKENI. The J segment lost 5 bases and the V segment lost 3 bases, leaving 6 bases of the junction unmatched.

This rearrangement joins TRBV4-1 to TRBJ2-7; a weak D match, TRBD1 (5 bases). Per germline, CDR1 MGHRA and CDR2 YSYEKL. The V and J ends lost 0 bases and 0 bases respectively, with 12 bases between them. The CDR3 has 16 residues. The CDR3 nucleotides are TGCGCCAGCAGCCAAGATCAGGGTCGGATCTCCTACGAGCAGTACTTC. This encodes CASSQDQGRISYEQYF.

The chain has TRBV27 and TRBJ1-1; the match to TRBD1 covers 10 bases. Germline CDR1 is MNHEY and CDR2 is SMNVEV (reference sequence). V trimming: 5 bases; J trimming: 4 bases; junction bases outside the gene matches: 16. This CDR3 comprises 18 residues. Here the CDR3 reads CASSPNPGTGVYGTEAFF. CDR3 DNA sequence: TGTGCCAGCAGTCCCAACCCCGGGACAGGGGTTTACGGCACTGAAGCTTTCTTT.

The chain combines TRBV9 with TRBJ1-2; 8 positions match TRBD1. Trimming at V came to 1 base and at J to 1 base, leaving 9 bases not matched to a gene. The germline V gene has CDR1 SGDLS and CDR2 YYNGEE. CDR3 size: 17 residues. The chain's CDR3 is CASSVLGQATFNYGYTF. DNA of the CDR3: TGTGCCAGCAGCGTATTGGGACAGGCCACATTTAACTATGGCTACACCTTC. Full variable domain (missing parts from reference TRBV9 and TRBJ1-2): DSGVTQTPKHLITATGQRVTLRCSPRSGDLSVYWYQQSLDQGLQFLIQYYNGEERAKGNILERFSAQQFPDLHSELNLSSLELGDSALYFCASSVLGQATFNYGYTFGSGTRLTVV.

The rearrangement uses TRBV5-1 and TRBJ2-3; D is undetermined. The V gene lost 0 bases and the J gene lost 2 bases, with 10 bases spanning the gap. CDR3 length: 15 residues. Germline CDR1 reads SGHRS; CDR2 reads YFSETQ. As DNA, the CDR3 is TGCGCCAGCAGCTTGGCAGAATACTCCACAGATACGCAGTATTTT. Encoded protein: CASSLAEYSTDTQYF.

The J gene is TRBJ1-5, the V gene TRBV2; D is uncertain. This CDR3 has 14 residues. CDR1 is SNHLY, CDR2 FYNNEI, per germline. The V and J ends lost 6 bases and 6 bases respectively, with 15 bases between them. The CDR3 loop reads CASSVDISPQPQHF. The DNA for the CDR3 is TGTGCCAGCAGCGTAGATATAAGTCCTCAGCCCCAGCATTTT.

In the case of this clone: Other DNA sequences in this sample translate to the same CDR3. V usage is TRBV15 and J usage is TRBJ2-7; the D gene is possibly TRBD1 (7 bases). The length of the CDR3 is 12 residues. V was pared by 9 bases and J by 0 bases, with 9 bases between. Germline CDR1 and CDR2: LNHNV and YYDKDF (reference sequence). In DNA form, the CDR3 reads TGTGCCACGCGGGACAGCTCCTACGAGCAGTACTTC. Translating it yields CATRDSSYEQYF.

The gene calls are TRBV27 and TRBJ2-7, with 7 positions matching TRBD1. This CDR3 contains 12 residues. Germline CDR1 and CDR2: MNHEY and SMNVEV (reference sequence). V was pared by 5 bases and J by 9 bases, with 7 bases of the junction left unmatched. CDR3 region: CASSRQGGGQYF. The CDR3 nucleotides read TGTGCCAGCAGTCGACAGGGCGGTGGGCAGTACTTC.

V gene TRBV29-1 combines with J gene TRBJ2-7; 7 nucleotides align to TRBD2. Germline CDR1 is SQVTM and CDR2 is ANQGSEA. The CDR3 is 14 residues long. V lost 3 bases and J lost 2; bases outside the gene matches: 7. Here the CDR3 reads CSVEVSGGPYEQYF. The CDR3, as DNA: TGCAGCGTTGAGGTATCGGGGGGACCCTACGAGCAGTACTTC.

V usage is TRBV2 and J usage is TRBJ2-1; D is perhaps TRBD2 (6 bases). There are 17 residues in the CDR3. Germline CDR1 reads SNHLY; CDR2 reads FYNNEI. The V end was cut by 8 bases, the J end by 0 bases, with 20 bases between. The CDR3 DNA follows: TGTGCCAGCGGGGGACTTCTAGACGGGAGCTCCTACAATGAGCAGTTCTTC. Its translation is CASGGLLDGSSYNEQFF.

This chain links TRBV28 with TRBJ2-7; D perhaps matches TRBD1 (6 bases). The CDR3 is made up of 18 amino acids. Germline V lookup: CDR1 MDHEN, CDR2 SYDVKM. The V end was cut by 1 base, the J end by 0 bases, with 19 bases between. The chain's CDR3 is CASSLYGVPTGFSYEQYF. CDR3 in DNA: TGTGCCAGCAGTTTATATGGGGTACCGACAGGATTCTCCTACGAGCAGTACTTC.

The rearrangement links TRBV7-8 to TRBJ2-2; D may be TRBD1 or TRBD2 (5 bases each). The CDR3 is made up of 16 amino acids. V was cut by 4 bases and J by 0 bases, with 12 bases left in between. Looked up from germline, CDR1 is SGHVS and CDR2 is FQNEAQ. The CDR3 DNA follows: TGTGCCAGCAGCTCAGTAGGGACGGCGAACACCGGGGAGCTGTTTTTT. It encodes CASSSVGTANTGELFF.